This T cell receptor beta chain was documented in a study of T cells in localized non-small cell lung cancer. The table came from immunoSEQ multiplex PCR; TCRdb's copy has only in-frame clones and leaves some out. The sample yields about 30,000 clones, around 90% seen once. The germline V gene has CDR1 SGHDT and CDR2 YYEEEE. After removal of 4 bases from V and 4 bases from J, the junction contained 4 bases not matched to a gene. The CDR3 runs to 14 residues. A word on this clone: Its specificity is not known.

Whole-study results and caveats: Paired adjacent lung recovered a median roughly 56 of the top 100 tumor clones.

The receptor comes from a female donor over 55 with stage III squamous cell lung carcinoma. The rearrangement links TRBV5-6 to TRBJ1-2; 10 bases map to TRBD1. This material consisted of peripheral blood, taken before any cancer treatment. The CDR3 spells CASSVDRGRYGYTF. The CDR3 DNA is TGTGCCAGCAGCGTCGACAGGGGGCGCTATGGCTACACCTTC.